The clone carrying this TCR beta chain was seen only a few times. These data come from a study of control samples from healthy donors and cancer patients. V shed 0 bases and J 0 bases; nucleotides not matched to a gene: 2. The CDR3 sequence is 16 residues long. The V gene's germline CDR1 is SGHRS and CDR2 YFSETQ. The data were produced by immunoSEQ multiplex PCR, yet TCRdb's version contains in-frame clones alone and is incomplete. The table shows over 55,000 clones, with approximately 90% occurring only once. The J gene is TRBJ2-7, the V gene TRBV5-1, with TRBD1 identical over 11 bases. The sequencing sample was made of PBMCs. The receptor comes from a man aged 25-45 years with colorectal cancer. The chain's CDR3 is CASSLAGTGGSYEQYF. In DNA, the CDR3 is TGCGCCAGCAGCTTGGCCGGGACAGGGGGCTCCTACGAGCAGTACTTC.